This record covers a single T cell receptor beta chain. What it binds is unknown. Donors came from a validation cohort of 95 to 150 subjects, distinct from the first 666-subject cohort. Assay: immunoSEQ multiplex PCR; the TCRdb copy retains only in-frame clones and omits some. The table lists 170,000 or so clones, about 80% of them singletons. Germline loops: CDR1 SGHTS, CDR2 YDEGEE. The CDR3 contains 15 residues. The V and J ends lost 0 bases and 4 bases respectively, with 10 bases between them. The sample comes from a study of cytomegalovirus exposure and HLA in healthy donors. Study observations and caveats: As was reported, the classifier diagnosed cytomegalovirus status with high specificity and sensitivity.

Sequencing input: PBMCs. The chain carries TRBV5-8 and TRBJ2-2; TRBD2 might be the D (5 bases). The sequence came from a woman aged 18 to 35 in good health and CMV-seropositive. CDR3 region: CASSLATRLTGELFF. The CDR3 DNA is TGTGCCAGCAGCTTGGCTACTAGGCTCACCGGGGAGCTGTTTTTT.